The text below deals with one TCR beta chain. This clone was counted once. The antigen it recognizes is unknown. No per-base quality is available; no much larger clone lies one base away. This sample was taken from a study of cytomegalovirus exposure and HLA in healthy donors (dated by TCRdb to between 2016 and 2019). Looking at the study overall: According to an earlier analysis of a few hundred of the donors, about 170 million T cells yielded 95 million to 140 million unique TCR beta sequences and around 300 Gb of sequence data. Class I and class II HLA loci were covered by the typing at four-digit resolution. Of the roughly 400 genotyped donors, about 80% fell in the genetic ancestry cluster associated with self-reported Caucasian donors. The study aimed to test whether signatures of past pathogen exposure could be identified by cataloging public T cell receptors. A later genetic analysis took genome-wide SNP genotypes for 398 of the 666 donors and used that subset as a discovery cohort. Rather than using new phenotypic data, the later analysis identified candidate immune exposures from TCR beta sequences and from how often those sequences occurred across donors. To predict cytomegalovirus infection status, the study brought together high-throughput TCR immunosequencing, statistical association of individual TCRs with disease status, and machine learning. Donor age, sex, ethnicity and CMV serostatus were compiled together with the repertoire data. Four to six DR-DQ haplotypes were handled as single units for association and clustering, since linkage in the cohort was strong. A later analysis re-examined previously published TCR beta repertoires from 500 to 700 donors and added high-resolution HLA genotyping to investigate patterns of TCR occurrence. Typing coverage differed by locus: A, B, C, DRB1 and DQB1 were typed in about 620-640 donors, DQA1 in roughly 500, DPA1 in 600 to 610, and DPB1 in 450 to 490. Besides the first cohort of 500 to 700 subjects, a separate validation cohort made up of roughly 120 different subjects was used. Using immunosequencing, the study profiled T cell repertoires from around 670 subjects and related those repertoires to cytomegalovirus serostatus. On average, 235,054 unique TCR beta nucleotide sequences were sequenced per donor among a few hundred genotyped donors of the cohort, with 15% to 20% of those sequences being non-productive. Roughly 300 gigabases of sequencing data and roughly 80 million unique TCR sequences made up an early release that covered 500 to 700 HLA-typed donors. An earlier analysis of approximately 630 of the donors applied high-throughput TCR beta sequencing to assess whether each TCR beta V gene segment acted as functional or pseudogenic. All discovery cohort repertoires had been generated on a single sequencing platform.

Overall results and qualifications from the work: According to a later analysis, most CMV-associated TCR beta chains appeared to be HLA-restricted, and the HLA associations seemed to be driven largely by CMV exposure. Across donors, most TCR sequences were observed very rarely, whereas some public TCRs were present in many individuals. A later analysis reported that several top co-occurrence clusters appeared linked to parvovirus B19, influenza, CMV and Epstein-Barr virus. According to the authors, the approach could potentially be generalized to other disease states and immunological phenotypes. Because HLA typing was unavailable for some donors at each locus, only the typed subset was used in association tests. Some IMGT-functional V segments, including TRBV6-2 and TRBV6-3, could not be told apart with the 87-base-pair reads, so those segments were excluded. A few of the identified cytomegalovirus-associated TCR beta chains were confirmed in vitro to be specific for cytomegalovirus antigens. Only TCR beta chains were sequenced in this cohort, and the absence of alpha or paired-chain data limited detectable features. The only immune exposure information available for the cohort was CMV serostatus. In a later genetic analysis, a missense DCLRE1C variant was associated with V-gene and J-gene trimming of TCR beta chains, and the association was replicated in an independent cohort. A further reported finding was that TCR beta sequences accurately predicted the HLA-A and HLA-B alleles for most subjects in the first cohort. The presence/absence analyses assumed that sequencing depth was roughly uniform across donors, and that assumption may not be true. When HLA alleles, especially DR and DQ, strongly co-occurred, TCR associations were difficult to assign to individual alleles. A later genetic analysis reported fewer N-insertions in productive TCRs among donors in an Asian-associated ancestry cluster than the approximately 670-donor mean. Compared with equally common non-associated chains, HLA-associated TCR beta chains in a later analysis were more clonally expanded and had lower generation probabilities. Seventeen rarely observed V segments, including chromosome 9 orphons, were excluded from the earlier analysis of approximately 600 of the donors because counts were too low. The study gave a list of 150 to 200 TCR beta chains associated with cytomegalovirus. Correlated functional status among segregating V segments might reflect linkage disequilibrium, but an unknown experimental factor could not be ruled out. Cytomegalovirus status was reported to be diagnosed by the classifier with high specificity and sensitivity in both the original and validation cohorts. A later analysis associated 17,000 or so TCR beta sequences with specific HLA alleles at a false discovery rate of 0.05. The sequencing pipeline was judged likely to have produced a cluster of highly shared sequence variants as a technical artifact. According to a later analysis, TCR association rates differed among HLA loci, with DRB1 alleles showing the most associated TCRs and HLA-C alleles showing the fewest. In an earlier analysis of fewer than 750 of the donors, most TCR beta V segments were observed in productive rearrangements about 87% or about 30% of the time, broadly matching IMGT annotations.

The CDR3 starts with the cysteine, ends with the phenylalanine, and has 12 residues. The only DNA kept is the CDR3, 36 bases in frame from the first base. The trim is 0 bases for V and 3 bases for J, with a gap of 3 bases between the germline ends. CDR1 and CDR2 (SEHNR, FQNEAQ) derive from the germline V gene (reference sequence). The cohort was made up of approximately 670 healthy bone marrow donors. At the time of sampling, every cohort member was nominally healthy, though immune exposures that went unrecorded were likely present. The donor was CMV seronegative and was included in the group of a few hundred seronegative cohort members. Every donor gave a peripheral blood sample, and the peripheral blood mononuclear cells from that sample were used for TCR beta sequencing. Genomic DNA was extracted from the blood cell samples with the Qiagen DNeasy Blood Extraction Kit. Library preparation used the immunoSEQ multiplex PCR assay. The multiplex PCR relied on a mix of 60 forward primers for TCR Vbeta segments and 13 reverse primers for TCR Jbeta segments. Amplification of the CDR3 region of rearranged TCR beta genes was performed with a multiplex PCR assay on genomic DNA. Amplified TCR beta libraries were sequenced as 87-base-pair reads on the Illumina HiSeq System. The original methods were these. In a later analysis, some 80 million unique TCR beta chains were counted across the roughly 670 repertoires, and roughly 10 million of these chains were shared by at least two donors. Raw reads were error-corrected and collapsed into unique sequences by a nearest-neighbor algorithm in which closely related sequences were merged to remove PCR and sequencing errors. Alignment of CDR3 sequences to IMGT reference sequences was used to assign V, D and J gene segments. For a sequence to be retained, at least a six-nucleotide match to both a V gene segment and a J gene segment was required. Rearrangements were classified as productive when the CDR3 lacked stop codons and remained in frame with V and J, and all other rearrangements were classified as non-productive. Following IMGT convention, CDR3 was defined as the stretch from the second conserved V-encoded cysteine up to the conserved J-encoded phenylalanine. Sequences without an unambiguous match to a single V gene segment were excluded from the earlier analysis of several hundred of the donors. An earlier analysis of 587 of the donors called V segments functional above 56.7% productive rearrangements and segregating when the between-donor standard deviation exceeded 5%. A statistical classification framework was developed to diagnose cytomegalovirus status using the catalog of TCR beta chain sequences. A later analysis assigned V and J genes by comparing TCR nucleotide sequences with IMGT/GENE-DB human TR gene sequences. In a later analysis, CDR3 sequences and most-parsimonious VDJ recombination scenarios were assigned using the TCRdist pipeline. In a later analysis, each TCR beta chain was defined by its CDR3 amino acid sequence together with its V-gene family, and reads lacking a unique V-gene family were excluded. As a way to deal with suspected cross-contamination and a sequencing artifact, a later analysis dropped nearly 600 nucleotide sequences that were highly shared and had low generation probability. In a later analysis, a clonal expansion index was calculated for each public chain from normalized within-repertoire ranks of inferred template counts. In a later analysis, generation probabilities were computed using a VDJ recombination model fitted to out-of-frame rearrangements, and the results were checked against IGoR. A later analysis scored TCR-TCR, TCR-HLA and TCR-CMV co-occurrence with hypergeometric tests, applying a repertoire-size bias correction to TCR pairs. A later analysis estimated false discovery rates by permuting HLA or CMV assignments 20 times. In a later analysis, co-occurring TCRs were grouped with DBSCAN, and TCRdist sequence similarity was added when clustering was performed within HLA-allele-positive subsets. Co-occurrence clustering excluded repertoires with fewer than 30,000 or more than 120,000 public chains, plus five with anomalous nucleotide sharing. Here the immuneACCESS table is served through TCRdb, limited to in-frame sequences with V and J called. Missing clones are a known gap in these copies; in checked studies unresolved V genes cover under half, and the rest lacks a known reason. V, J and clone size derive from that table, while D and trimming were established from the DNA sequence. Within this sample are some 140,000 clones, with approximately 80% of them counted one time only. The top ten clonotypes cover 2% to 2.5% of the sample.

Here the chain combines TRBV7-9 and TRBJ2-7; no confident D gene assignment can be made. This clonotype originated in a young man in good health and CMV-seronegative. Input material: PBMCs. The nucleotide sequence is given as TGTGCCAGCAGCTTAGCCTACTACGAGCAGTACTTC. This codes for CASSLAYYEQYF.